Included here is one TCR beta chain sequence, with context. What it recognizes is unknown. As for time point: week 23, last vaccination. Every vaccination contained 300 ug of the mutant IDH1 20-mer peptide and was paired with topical imiquimod. The CDR3 sequence is 12 residues long. CDR1 and CDR2 (germline): LNHNV, YYDKDF (reference sequence). The ends were cut back, 0 bases at V and 7 bases at J, with 5 bases in the middle. The data originate from a study of a mutant IDH1 vaccine in newly diagnosed glioma. This table comes from immunoSEQ multiplex PCR, and its TCRdb copy is limited to in-frame clones, with some not included. The sample holds 50,000 to 70,000 clones, 80% to 90% seen once. Study-level results: Vaccine-induced immune responses occurred in more than 80% of patients.

The rearrangement links TRBV15 to TRBJ2-3; no clear D. Sequences were derived from PBMCs, sampled from a glioma patient whose treatment included an IDH1 peptide vaccine. The TCR sequence derives from a man in his forties with glioma. CDR3 loop: CATSRDLNTQYF. The CDR3 DNA follows: TGTGCCACCAGCAGAGATCTAAATACGCAGTATTTT. Supplemented by reference TRBV15 and TRBJ2-3, the full variable domain reads DAMVIQNPRYQVTQFGKPVTLSCSQTLNHNVMYWYQQKSSQAPKLLFHYYDKDFNNEADTPDNFQSRRPNTSFCFLDIRSPGLGDTAMYLCATSRDLNTQYFGPGTRLTVL.